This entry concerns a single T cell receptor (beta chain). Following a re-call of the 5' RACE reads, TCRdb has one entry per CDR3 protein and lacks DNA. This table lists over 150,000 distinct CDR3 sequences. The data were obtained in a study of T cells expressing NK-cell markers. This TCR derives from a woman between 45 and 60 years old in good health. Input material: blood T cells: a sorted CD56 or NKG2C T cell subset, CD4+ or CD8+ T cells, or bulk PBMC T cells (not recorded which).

The CDR3 protein is CASSLSDQETQYF. The chain links TRBV12-3 or TRBV12-4 to TRBJ2-5. The length of the CDR3 is 13 residues.